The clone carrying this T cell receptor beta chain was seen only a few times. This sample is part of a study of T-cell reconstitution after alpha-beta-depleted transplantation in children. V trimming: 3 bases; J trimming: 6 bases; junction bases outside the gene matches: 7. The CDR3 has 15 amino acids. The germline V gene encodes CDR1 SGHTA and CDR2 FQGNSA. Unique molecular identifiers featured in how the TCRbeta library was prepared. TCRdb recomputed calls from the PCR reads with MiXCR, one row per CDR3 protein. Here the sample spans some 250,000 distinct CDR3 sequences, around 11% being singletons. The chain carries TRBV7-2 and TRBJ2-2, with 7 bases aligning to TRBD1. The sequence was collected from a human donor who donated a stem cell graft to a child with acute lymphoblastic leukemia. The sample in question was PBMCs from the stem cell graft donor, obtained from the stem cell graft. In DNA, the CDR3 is TGTGCCAGCAGCTTTCGGGACAGTTCCCCCGGGGAGCTGTTTTTT. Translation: CASSFRDSSPGELFF. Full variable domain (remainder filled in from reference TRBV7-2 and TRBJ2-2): GAGVSQSPSNKVTEKGKDVELRCDPISGHTALYWYRQSLGQGLEFLIYFQGNSAPDKSGLPSDRFSAERTGGSVSTLTIQRTQQEDSAVYLCASSFRDSSPGELFFGEGSRLTVL.